A single sample is the source of the 21 T cell receptor beta chains below, sequenced in a study of blood T cell repertoires in COVID-19. Using immunoSEQ multiplex PCR, the repertoire was profiled, and TCRdb retains in-frame clones only, with some absent. The repertoire holds 400,000 or so clones, with about 90% as singletons. Input material: peripheral blood. The receptors come from a man aged 18 to 30 with COVID-19, enrolled during active disease.

The chain employs TRBV29-1 and TRBJ2-3, with 11 bases fitting TRBD2. CDR1 is SQVTM and CDR2 is ANQGSEA in the germline V gene. J gave up 5 bases and V 6 bases, and 10 bases lay outside the gene matches. The CDR3 sequence is 15 residues long. The CDR3 here is CSVTPGLAVLDTQYF. CDR3 DNA: TGCAGCGTGACCCCGGGACTAGCGGTCTTAGATACGCAGTATTTT.

The chain carries TRBV4-1 and TRBJ2-2; tentative D call: TRBD2 (5 bases). The CDR3 is made up of 13 amino acids. The germline V gene encodes CDR1 MGHRA and CDR2 YSYEKL. V shed 3 bases and J shed 7 bases, with 9 bases lying between them. CDR3 sequence (DNA): TGCGCCAGCAGCCATAGCGTCAACGGGGAGCTGTTTTTT. The encoded protein is CASSHSVNGELFF.

The rearrangement uses TRBV3-1 (or the pseudogene TRBV3-2) and TRBJ1-2, with D perhaps matching TRBD1 (5 bases). Trimming left V 0 bases short and J 8 bases short, with 16 bases between. The germline gives CDR1 LGHDT, CDR2 YNNKEL (reference sequence). This CDR3 contains 15 residues. CDR3 sequence reads: CASSQDLTDPFGYTF. For the CDR3, the DNA is TGTGCCAGCAGCCAAGATTTGACAGACCCCTTCGGCTACACCTTC.

This chain links TRBV19 with TRBJ1-2; 7 bases line up with TRBD1. The V and J ends lost 5 bases and 3 bases, in that order; junction bases with no gene match: 6. This CDR3 has 14 residues. Germline V gene lookup returns CDR1 LNHDA and CDR2 SQIVND (reference sequence). DNA of the CDR3: TGTGCCAGTAGTGTAGGGGGCATCGACTATGGCTACACCTTC. Its translation: CASSVGGIDYGYTF. The entire variable domain, with the rest obtained from reference TRBV19 and TRBJ1-2, is as follows: DGGITQSPKYLFRKEGQNVTLSCEQNLNHDAMYWYRQDPGQGLRLIYYSQIVNDFQKGDIAEGYSVSREKKESFPLTVTSAQKNPTAFYLCASSVGGIDYGYTFGSGTRLTVV.

The chain joins TRBV5-1 to TRBJ1-4; D ambiguous. V shed 4 bases and J shed 0 bases, with 7 bases lying between them. The CDR3 runs 14 residues. Germline CDR1 reads SGHRS; CDR2 reads YFSETQ. For the CDR3, the DNA is TGCGCCAGCAGCCCAGACTCAACTAATGAAAAACTGTTTTTT. Residues: CASSPDSTNEKLFF.

This chain joins TRBV24-1 and TRBJ1-2, with 9 bases identical to TRBD1. V trimming: 3 bases; J trimming: 6 bases; junction bases outside the gene matches: 4. This CDR3 contains 14 residues. Looked up from germline, CDR1 is KGHDR and CDR2 is SFDVKD. The CDR3 here is CATSDRGQGNGYTF. The CDR3 DNA reads TGTGCCACCAGTGATCGTGGACAGGGGAATGGCTACACCTTC.

This clone was found once. This rearrangement joins TRBV27 to TRBJ2-7; 14 nucleotides agree with TRBD2. The CDR3 runs 16 residues. Germline CDR1 MNHEY, CDR2 SMNVEV (reference sequence). The J segment lost 6 bases and the V segment lost 2 bases, leaving 6 bases of the junction unmatched. The CDR3 DNA follows: TGTGCCAGCAGTTTAGTAGGGACTAGCGGGAGTGGCGAGCAGTACTTC. As protein: CASSLVGTSGSGEQYF.

This rearrangement joins TRBV18 to TRBJ2-5; D gene ambiguous. The CDR3 is made up of 13 amino acids. V lost 5 bases and J 0 bases, leaving 7 bases between the germline ends. Germline V gene sequence: CDR1 KGHSH, CDR2 LQKENI. The chain's CDR3 is CASSISYQETQYF. Written as DNA, the CDR3 is TGTGCCAGCTCAATCTCGTACCAAGAGACCCAGTACTTC.

This clone was observed once. The rearrangement joins TRBV15 to TRBJ2-5; a possible D gene is TRBD2 (6 bases). The CDR3 totals 15 residues. Deletions cut 3 bases from V and 3 bases from J, with 14 bases between. Per germline, CDR1 LNHNV and CDR2 YYDKDF (reference sequence). CDR3 residues: CATSRMGGSEETQYF. CDR3 coding DNA: TGTGCCACCAGCAGGATGGGGGGATCGGAAGAGACCCAGTACTTC.

The chain joins TRBV7-6 to TRBJ1-5; TRBD1 agrees at 9 bases. The CDR3 totals 14 residues. The germline CDR1 and CDR2 sequences are SGHVS and FNYEAQ. With 4 bases clipped from V and 4 bases from J, the junction kept 2 bases outside the gene matches. This CDR3 reads CASSSGTGNQPQHF. DNA of the CDR3: TGTGCCAGCAGCTCCGGGACAGGGAATCAGCCCCAGCATTTT. The full variable domain, in which reference TRBV7-6 and TRBJ1-5 provide the parts outside the CDR3, is GAGVSQSPRYKVTKRGQDVALRCDPISGHVSLYWYRQALGQGPEFLTYFNYEAQQDKSGLPNDRFSAERPEGSISTLTIQRTEQRDSAMYRCASSSGTGNQPQHFGDGTRLSIL.

The chain has TRBV30 and TRBJ1-1; 7 nucleotides align to TRBD1. Germline CDR1 is GTSNPN and CDR2 is SVGIG (reference sequence). The CDR3 totals 15 residues. Trimming removed 3 bases from V and 4 bases from J; junction bases left unmatched: 11. The CDR3 DNA follows: TGTGCCTGGAGCCCGCTCCAGGGGGGAAGCACTGAAGCTTTCTTT. Amino acids: CAWSPLQGGSTEAFF.

The V and J genes are TRBV5-1 and TRBJ1-1; 8 bases align to TRBD1. Germline CDR1 reads SGHRS; CDR2 reads YFSETQ. Trimming at V came to 4 bases and at J to 4 bases, leaving 6 bases not matched to a gene. The CDR3 is 14 amino acids. Here the CDR3 reads CASSAGGAGTEAFF. Written as DNA, the CDR3 is TGCGCCAGCAGCGCAGGGGGCGCCGGCACTGAAGCTTTCTTT. The entire variable domain, with the rest obtained from reference TRBV5-1 and TRBJ1-1, is as follows: KAGVTQTPRYLIKTRGQQVTLSCSPISGHRSVSWYQQTPGQGLQFLFEYFSETQRNKGNFPGRFSGRQFSNSRSEMNVSTLELGDSALYLCASSAGGAGTEAFFGQGTRLTVV.

The chain carries TRBV5-5 and TRBJ1-2; 9 nucleotides align to TRBD1. CDR1 is SGHKS and CDR2 is YYEKEE in the germline V gene (reference sequence). Losses at the gene ends were 2 bases for V and 8 bases for J; bases not matched to a gene: 10. The CDR3 is 15 amino acids. CDR3 nucleotide sequence: TGTGCCAGCAGCTTCGGGGACAGGGCGCAGTTGGGCTACACCTTC. Protein sequence: CASSFGDRAQLGYTF.

The chain recombines TRBV11-1 with TRBJ2-1; possibly TRBD1 for D (5 bases). Per germline, CDR1 SGHAT and CDR2 FQDESV (reference sequence). V was shortened by 2 bases and J by 8 bases, with 10 bases between the two germline ends. The CDR3 contains 13 residues. Here the CDR3 reads CASSLPRAHEQFF. For the CDR3, the DNA is TGTGCCAGCAGCTTACCCAGGGCCCATGAGCAGTTCTTC.

About this clone itself: One base away lies a much larger clone, so this may be a sequencing read error. Other DNA sequences within the sample encode an identical CDR3. V is TRBV2 and J is TRBJ2-3; 14 bases agree with TRBD2. The germline gives CDR1 SNHLY, CDR2 FYNNEI. The CDR3 length is 15 residues. The V and J ends lost 4 bases and 3 bases, in that order; junction bases with no gene match: 0. The CDR3 here is CASSGTSGRTDTQYF. The CDR3 DNA sequence: TGTGCCAGCAGTGGGACTAGCGGGAGGACAGATACGCAGTATTTT.

This clone has a handful of counts. V is TRBV5-4 and J is TRBJ1-1; 7 nucleotides align to TRBD1. The germline V gene has CDR1 SGHNT and CDR2 YYREEE (reference sequence). CDR3 length: 14 residues. J was trimmed by 5 bases and V by 4 bases; bases with no gene match: 8. CDR3 DNA sequence: TGTGCCAGCAGCAGACCGACAGGGAAAACTGAAGCTTTCTTT. This codes for CASSRPTGKTEAFF.

In this sample, this clone turned up once. The rearrangement links TRBV5-1 to TRBJ1-5, with 10 bases identical to TRBD1. J lost 8 bases, V lost 5 bases, and 7 bases had no gene match. CDR1 and CDR2 from the germline V gene are SGHRS and YFSETQ. This CDR3 spans 14 amino acids. The CDR3 reads CASRQTGGGEPQHF. CDR3 DNA sequence: TGCGCCAGCAGACAGACAGGGGGCGGGGAGCCCCAGCATTTT.

Concerning this clone: Other DNA sequences of this sample code for an identical CDR3. The chain uses TRBV27 and TRBJ2-1; 9 bases fit TRBD1. V shed 3 bases and J 7 bases; nucleotides not matched to a gene: 1. The V gene's germline CDR1 is MNHEY and CDR2 SMNVEV (reference sequence). The CDR3 runs 13 residues. The CDR3 spells CASSLTGGNEQFF. Here the CDR3 DNA reads TGTGCCAGCAGTTTGACAGGGGGGAATGAGCAGTTCTTC.

The chain is built from TRBV5-1 and TRBJ2-1; 7 positions agree with TRBD2. The CDR3 is made up of 15 amino acids. The V gene's germline CDR1 is SGHRS and CDR2 YFSETQ. Trimming cost V 2 bases and J 1 base; bases outside gene matches: 3. The CDR3 nucleotides are TGCGCCAGCAGCTTAACGGGAGGTTCCTACAATGAGCAGTTCTTC. Amino acids: CASSLTGGSYNEQFF. Full variable domain (remainder filled in from reference TRBV5-1 and TRBJ2-1): KAGVTQTPRYLIKTRGQQVTLSCSPISGHRSVSWYQQTPGQGLQFLFEYFSETQRNKGNFPGRFSGRQFSNSRSEMNVSTLELGDSALYLCASSLTGGSYNEQFFGPGTRLTVL.

The chain uses TRBV5-4 and TRBJ2-3; 9 nucleotides align to TRBD2. V lost 4 bases to trimming and J lost 2 bases; unmatched junction nucleotides: 11. This CDR3 region has 17 residues. Germline CDR1 SGHNT, CDR2 YYREEE (reference sequence). The CDR3 sequence: CASSLKLAGGFTDTQYF. The CDR3 DNA reads as TGTGCCAGCAGCCTGAAACTAGCGGGCGGCTTCACAGATACGCAGTATTTT.

The CDR3 region has the DNA TGTGCCAGCAGCTACCTAGGACAGGCCGATCAGCCCCAGCATTTT. This sequence encodes CASSYLGQADQPQHF. J is TRBJ1-5 and V is TRBV5-6; 7 nucleotides agree with TRBD1. V was pared by 3 bases and J by 5 bases, with 8 bases of the junction left unmatched. The germline CDR1 and CDR2 sequences are SGHDT and YYEEEE. The CDR3 has 15 residues.